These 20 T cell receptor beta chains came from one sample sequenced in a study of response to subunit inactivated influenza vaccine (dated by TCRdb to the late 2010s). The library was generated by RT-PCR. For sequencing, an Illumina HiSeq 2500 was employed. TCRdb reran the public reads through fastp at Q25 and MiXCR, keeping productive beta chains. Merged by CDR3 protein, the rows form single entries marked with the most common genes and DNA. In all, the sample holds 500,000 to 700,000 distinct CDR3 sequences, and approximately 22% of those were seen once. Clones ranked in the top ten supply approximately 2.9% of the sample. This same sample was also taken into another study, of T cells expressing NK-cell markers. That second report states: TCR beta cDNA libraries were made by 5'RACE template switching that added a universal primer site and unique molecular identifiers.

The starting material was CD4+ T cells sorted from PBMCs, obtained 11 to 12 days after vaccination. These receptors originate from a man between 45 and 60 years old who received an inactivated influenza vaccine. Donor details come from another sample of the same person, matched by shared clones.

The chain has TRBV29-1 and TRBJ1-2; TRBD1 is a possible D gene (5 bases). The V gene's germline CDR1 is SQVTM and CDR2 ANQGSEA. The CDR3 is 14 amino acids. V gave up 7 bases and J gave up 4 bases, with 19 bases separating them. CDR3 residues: CSAHSGRDGYGYTF. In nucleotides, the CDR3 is TGCAGCGCCCACTCTGGCAGGGATGGCTATGGCTACACCTTC.

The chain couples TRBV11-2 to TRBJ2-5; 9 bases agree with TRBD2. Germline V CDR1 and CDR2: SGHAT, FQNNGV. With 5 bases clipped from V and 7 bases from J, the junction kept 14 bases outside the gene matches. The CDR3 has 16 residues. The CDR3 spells CASSDLGRGGLGTQYF. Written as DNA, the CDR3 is TGTGCCAGCAGCGACCTAGGGCGGGGGGGACTAGGGACCCAGTACTTC.

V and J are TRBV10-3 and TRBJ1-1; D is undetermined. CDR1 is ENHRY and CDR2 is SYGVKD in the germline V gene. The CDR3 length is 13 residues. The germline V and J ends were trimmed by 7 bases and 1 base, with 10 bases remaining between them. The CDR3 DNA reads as TGTGCCATCACAGCGGCCGAGAACACTGAAGCTTTCTTT. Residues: CAITAAENTEAFF.

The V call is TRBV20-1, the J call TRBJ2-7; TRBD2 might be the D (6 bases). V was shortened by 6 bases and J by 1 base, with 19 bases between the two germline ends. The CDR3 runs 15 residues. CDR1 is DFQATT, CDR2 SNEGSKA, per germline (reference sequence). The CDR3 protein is CSAISGTHLSYEQYF. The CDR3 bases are TGCAGTGCCATCTCCGGGACTCACCTTTCCTACGAGCAGTACTTC.

CDR3 nucleotides: TGTGCCAGCAGCTTAGGACTGCCCTCTGGAAACACCATATATTTT. This encodes CASSLGLPSGNTIYF. The V call is TRBV7-2, the J call TRBJ1-3; no firm D call. This CDR3 contains 15 residues. The germline V gene has CDR1 SGHTA and CDR2 FQGNSA. With 1 base removed from V and 0 bases from J, the gap between germline ends came to 7 bases.

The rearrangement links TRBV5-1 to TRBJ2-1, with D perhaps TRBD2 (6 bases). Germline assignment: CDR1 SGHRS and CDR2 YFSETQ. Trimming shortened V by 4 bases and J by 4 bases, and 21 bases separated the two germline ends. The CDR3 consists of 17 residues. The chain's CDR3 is CASSPVGLADIYNEQFF. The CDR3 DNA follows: TGCGCCAGCAGCCCGGTGGGATTAGCGGATATATACAATGAGCAGTTCTTC.

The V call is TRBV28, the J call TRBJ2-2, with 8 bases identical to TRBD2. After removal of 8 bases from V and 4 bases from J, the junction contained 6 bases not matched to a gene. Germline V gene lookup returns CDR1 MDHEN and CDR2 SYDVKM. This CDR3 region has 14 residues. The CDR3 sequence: CASRGGISTGELFF. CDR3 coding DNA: TGTGCCAGCCGGGGGGGCATTAGCACCGGGGAGCTGTTTTTT.

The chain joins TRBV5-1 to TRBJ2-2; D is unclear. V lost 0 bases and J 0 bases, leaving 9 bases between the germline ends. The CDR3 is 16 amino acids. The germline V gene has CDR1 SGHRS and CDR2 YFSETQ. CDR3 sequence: CASSLETSANTGELFF. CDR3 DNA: TGCGCCAGCAGCTTGGAAACAAGCGCGAACACCGGGGAGCTGTTTTTT. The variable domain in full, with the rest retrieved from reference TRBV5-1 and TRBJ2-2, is KAGVTQTPRYLIKTRGQQVTLSCSPISGHRSVSWYQQTPGQGLQFLFEYFSETQRNKGNFPGRFSGRQFSNSRSEMNVSTLELGDSALYLCASSLETSANTGELFFGEGSRLTVL.

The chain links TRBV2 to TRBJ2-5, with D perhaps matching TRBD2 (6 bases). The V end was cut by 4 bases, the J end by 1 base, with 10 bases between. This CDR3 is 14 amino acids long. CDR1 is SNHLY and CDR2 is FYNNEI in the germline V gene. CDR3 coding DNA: TGTGCCAGCAGTGTTGGACTACCCCAAGAGACCCAGTACTTC. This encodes CASSVGLPQETQYF.

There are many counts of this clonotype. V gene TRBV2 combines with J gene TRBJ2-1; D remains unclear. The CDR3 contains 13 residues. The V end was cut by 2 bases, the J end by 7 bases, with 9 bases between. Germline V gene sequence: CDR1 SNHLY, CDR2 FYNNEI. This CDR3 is CASSERSQNEQFF. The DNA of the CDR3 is TGTGCCAGCAGTGAAAGGTCCCAGAATGAGCAGTTCTTC.

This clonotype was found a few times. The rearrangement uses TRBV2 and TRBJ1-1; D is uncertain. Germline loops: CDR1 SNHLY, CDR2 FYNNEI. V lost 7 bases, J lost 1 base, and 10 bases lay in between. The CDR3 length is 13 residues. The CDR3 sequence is CASIWTPNTEAFF. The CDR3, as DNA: TGTGCCAGCATATGGACCCCGAACACTGAAGCTTTCTTT.

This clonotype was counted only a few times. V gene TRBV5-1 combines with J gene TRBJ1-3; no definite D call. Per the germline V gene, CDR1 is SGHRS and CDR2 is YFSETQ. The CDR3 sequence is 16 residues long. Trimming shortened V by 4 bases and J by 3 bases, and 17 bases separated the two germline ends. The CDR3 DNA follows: TGCGCCAGCAGCCTTCAAACCGCTGGATATGGAAACACCATATATTTT. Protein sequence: CASSLQTAGYGNTIYF.

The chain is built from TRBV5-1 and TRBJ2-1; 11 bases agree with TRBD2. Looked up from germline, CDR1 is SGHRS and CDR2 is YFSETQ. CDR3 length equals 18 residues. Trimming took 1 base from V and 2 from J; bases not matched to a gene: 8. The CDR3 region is CASSLTALAGGPYNEQFF. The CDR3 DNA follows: TGCGCCAGCAGCTTGACTGCGTTAGCGGGAGGGCCCTACAATGAGCAGTTCTTC.

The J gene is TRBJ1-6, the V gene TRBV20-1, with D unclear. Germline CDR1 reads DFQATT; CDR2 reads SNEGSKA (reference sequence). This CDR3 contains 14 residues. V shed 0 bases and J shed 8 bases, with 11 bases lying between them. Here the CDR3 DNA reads TGCAGTGCTAGAGATCCCAGAGGACATTCACCCCTCCACTTT. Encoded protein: CSARDPRGHSPLHF.

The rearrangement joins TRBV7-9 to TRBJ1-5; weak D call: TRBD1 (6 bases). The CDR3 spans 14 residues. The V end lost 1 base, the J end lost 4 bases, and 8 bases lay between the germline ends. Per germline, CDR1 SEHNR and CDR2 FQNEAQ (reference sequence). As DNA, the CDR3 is TGTGCCAGCAGCTTAGACCAGGGGAATCAGCCCCAGCATTTT. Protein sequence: CASSLDQGNQPQHF.

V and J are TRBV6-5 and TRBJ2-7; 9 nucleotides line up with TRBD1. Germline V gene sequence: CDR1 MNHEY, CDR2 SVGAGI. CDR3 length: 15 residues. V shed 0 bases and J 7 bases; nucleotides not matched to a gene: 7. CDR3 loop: CASSYSNRGLGEQYF. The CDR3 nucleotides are TGTGCCAGCAGTTACTCGAACAGGGGGCTGGGGGAGCAGTACTTC.

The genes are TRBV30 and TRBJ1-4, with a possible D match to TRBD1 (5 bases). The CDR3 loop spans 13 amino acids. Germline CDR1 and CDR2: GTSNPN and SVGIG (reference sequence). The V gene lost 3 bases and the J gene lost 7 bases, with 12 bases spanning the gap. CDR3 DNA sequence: TGTGCCTGGAGCCGTGACAGTGGTGAAAAACTGTTTTTT. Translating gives CAWSRDSGEKLFF.

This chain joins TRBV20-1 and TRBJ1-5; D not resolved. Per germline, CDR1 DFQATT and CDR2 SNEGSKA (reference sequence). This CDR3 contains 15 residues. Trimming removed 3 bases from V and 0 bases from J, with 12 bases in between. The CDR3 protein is CSASRAEISNQPQHF. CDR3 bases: TGCAGTGCTAGTCGGGCGGAGATTAGCAATCAGCCCCAGCATTTT.

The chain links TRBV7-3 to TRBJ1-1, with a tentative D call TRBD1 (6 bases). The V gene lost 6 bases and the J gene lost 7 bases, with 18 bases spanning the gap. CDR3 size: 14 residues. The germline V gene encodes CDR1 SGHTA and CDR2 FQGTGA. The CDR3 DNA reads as TGTGCCAGCAGGCGACTCGGGGGGGCGGGTGAAGCTTTCTTT. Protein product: CASRRLGGAGEAFF.

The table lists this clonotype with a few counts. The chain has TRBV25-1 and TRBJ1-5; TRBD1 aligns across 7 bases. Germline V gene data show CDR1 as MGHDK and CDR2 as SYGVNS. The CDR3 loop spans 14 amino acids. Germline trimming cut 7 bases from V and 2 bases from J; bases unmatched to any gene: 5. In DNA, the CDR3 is TGTGCCAGCATGCAGACAGGGCGCAATCAGCCCCAGCATTTT. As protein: CASMQTGRNQPQHF.